In this sample, the clone carrying this T cell receptor beta chain turned up many times. This sample was included in a study of blood T cells in healthy people across ages. A sample-barcoded 5' primer and a J-beta primer mix were used in a second PCR of roughly 6 to 12 cycles. Every cDNA molecule bore a tag from a template-switch adaptor containing 12 random nucleotides. Each single sample gave us at least 3 million CDR3-containing paired-end reads. MiXCR, run by TCRdb on the 5' RACE reads, gives a single entry per CDR3 protein. The table shows 650,000 to 1,000,000 distinct CDR3 sequences, with 35% to 40% occurring only once. This CDR3 region has 13 residues. The V end lost 4 bases, the J end lost 2 bases, and 9 bases lay between the germline ends.

Sequencing was done on a sample of blood. The receptor was isolated from a man aged 18 to 30 in good health. V is TRBV12-3 or TRBV12-4 and J is TRBJ2-7; D ambiguous. The CDR3 reads CASSSQSPYEQYF. CDR3 nucleotide sequence: TGTGCCAGCAGTTCCCAAAGTCCCTACGAGCAGTACTTC.